The entry that follows covers one TCR beta chain sequence. Original processing notes: It was from reference gene primer amplification that nucleated cell counts were estimated. The repertoire was sequenced with immunoSEQ multiplex PCR; TCRdb's copy has only in-frame clones and lacks some. The V and J calls and the clone size are those of that table, but D and trimming were determined from the DNA. The sample has approximately 94,000 clones; 84% are singletons. The data are from a study of blood T cell repertoires in COVID-19. Across the study: Some COVID-19 samples were acute and others convalescent; all came from the United States, Italy and Spain.

The sequencing input was peripheral blood. This receptor was identified in a man aged 60 to 75 with acute or convalescent COVID-19.

The CDR3, as DNA: TGTGCCACCAGCAGATCCGGGACTGACCAATTTCAGCCCCAGCATTTT. It is translated as CATSRSGTDQFQPQHF. The chain links TRBV15 to TRBJ1-5, with D possibly being TRBD1 (5 bases). Germline loops: CDR1 LNHNV, CDR2 YYDKDF (reference sequence). Trimming shortened V by 2 bases and J by 6 bases, and 17 bases separated the two germline ends. CDR3 length: 16 residues.